One and the same sample provided the 31 T cell receptor beta chains below, sequenced in a study of blood T cell repertoires in COVID-19. Assay: immunoSEQ multiplex PCR; the TCRdb copy retains only in-frame clones and omits some. Among about 330,000 clones listed, 88% were seen once. Sequenced input: PBMCs or T cells enriched from blood (not recorded which). The receptors were sampled from a young man who had recovered from COVID-19.

The V gene is TRBV14, the J gene TRBJ1-1; no reliable D call. Trimming stripped 2 bases from V and 7 bases from J, with 14 bases between. The CDR3 is made up of 14 amino acids. Germline V gene lookup returns CDR1 SGHDN and CDR2 FVKESK. CDR3 DNA sequence: TGTGCCAGCAGCCAATGGACGGCAGGACTTGAAGCTTTCTTT. Translation gives CASSQWTAGLEAFF. Full variable domain (outside the CDR3, taken from reference TRBV14 and TRBJ1-1): EAGVTQFPSHSVIEKGQTVTLRCDPISGHDNLYWYRRVMGKEIKFLLHFVKESKQDESGMPNNRFLAERTGGTYSTLKVQPAELEDSGVYFCASSQWTAGLEAFFGQGTRLTVV.

This chain uses TRBV3-1 (or the pseudogene TRBV3-2) with TRBJ1-1, with TRBD1 matching over 10 bases. This CDR3 spans 13 amino acids. V was clipped by 6 bases and J by 4 bases; unmatched bases: 2. The germline V gene encodes CDR1 LGHDT and CDR2 YNNKEL (reference sequence). In DNA, the CDR3 is TGTGCCAGCAGGGACAGGGGGACCACTGAAGCTTTCTTT. Protein sequence: CASRDRGTTEAFF.

The chain recombines TRBV30 with TRBJ1-6; TRBD1 is a possible D gene (6 bases). CDR3 length: 14 residues. V was clipped by 2 bases and J by 8 bases, with 13 bases between them. Germline V CDR1 and CDR2: GTSNPN, SVGIG (reference sequence). Here the CDR3 reads CAWSPTGSYSPLHF. For the CDR3, the DNA is TGTGCCTGGAGTCCGACAGGTTCCTATTCACCCCTCCACTTT. Filled out from reference TRBV30 and TRBJ1-6, the complete variable domain reads SQTIHQWPATLVQPVGSPLSLECTVEGTSNPNLYWYRQAAGRGLQLLFYSVGIGQISSEVPQNLSASRPQDRQFILSSKKLLLSDSGFYLCAWSPTGSYSPLHFGNGTRLTVT.

This clone was recorded once. The V call is TRBV3-1 (or the pseudogene TRBV3-2), the J call TRBJ1-1; D is unclear. The germline V and J ends were trimmed by 3 bases and 0 bases, with 8 bases remaining between them. The CDR3 has 14 residues. CDR1 and CDR2 (germline): LGHDT, YNNKEL (reference sequence). The CDR3 sequence: CASSHQNMNTEAFF. CDR3 in DNA: TGTGCCAGCAGCCATCAGAACATGAACACTGAAGCTTTCTTT.

The table lists this clone with a count of one. The chain carries TRBV5-1 and TRBJ1-3; weak D call: TRBD1 (5 bases). Trimming removed 6 bases at V and 2 bases at J, with 18 bases between. Germline V lookup: CDR1 SGHRS, CDR2 YFSETQ. CDR3 size: 16 residues. CDR3 DNA sequence: TGCGCCAGCACACCCGGGGGGGTCGACGCTGGAAACACCATATATTTT. Residues: CASTPGGVDAGNTIYF.

The CDR3 region is CASSPGMGQGEDTIYF. CDR3 nucleotide sequence: TGCGCCAGCAGCCCCGGGATGGGACAGGGAGAGGACACCATATATTTT. V and J are TRBV5-1 and TRBJ1-3, with 9 bases that match TRBD1. V shed 4 bases, J shed 8 bases, and the junction held 13 bases outside the gene matches. This CDR3 has 16 residues. CDR1 SGHRS and CDR2 YFSETQ come from the germline V gene.

The rearrangement links TRBV19 to TRBJ2-7; D might be TRBD2 (5 bases). The CDR3 covers 13 residues. From germline, CDR1 is LNHDA and CDR2 SQIVND (reference sequence). Between the trimmed V and J ends, which lost 7 bases and 5 bases, there was a span of 15 bases. CDR3: CASNPTGRDEQYF. The CDR3, as DNA: TGTGCCAGTAATCCAACGGGAAGGGACGAGCAGTACTTC.

The chain uses TRBV27 and TRBJ1-2; D call uncertain. The CDR3 is 12 amino acids. The V end lost 3 bases, the J end lost 7 bases, and 9 bases lay between the germline ends. From germline, CDR1 is MNHEY and CDR2 SMNVEV (reference sequence). This chain's CDR3 is CASSLRGFGYTF. The CDR3 DNA reads as TGTGCCAGCAGTTTGAGAGGATTTGGCTACACCTTC.

This chain connects TRBV5-6 to TRBJ2-5; D may be TRBD2 (5 bases). Trimming left V 5 bases short and J 2 bases short, with 10 bases between. This CDR3 spans 13 amino acids. Germline values: CDR1 SGHDT, CDR2 YYEEEE. CDR3 region: CASRPGSQETQYF. CDR3 DNA sequence: TGTGCCAGCAGGCCGGGGAGTCAAGAGACCCAGTACTTC.

J is TRBJ2-7 and V is TRBV11-3; possibly TRBD1 for D (6 bases). This CDR3 is 14 amino acids long. V was cut by 3 bases and J by 2 bases, with 11 bases left in between. In germline, CDR1 is SGHNT, CDR2 YENEEA. The CDR3 DNA follows: TGTGCCAGCAGCTTGGCCCCAGGGGCCTACGAGCAGTACTTC. It codes for CASSLAPGAYEQYF. Based on the CDR3 plus reference TRBV11-3 and TRBJ2-7, the full variable domain is EAGVVQSPRYKIIEKKQPVAFWCNPISGHNTLYWYLQNLGQGPELLIRYENEEAVDDSQLPKDRFSAERLKGVDSTLKIQPAELGDSAVYLCASSLAPGAYEQYFGPGTRLTVT.

Only a few counts were recorded for this clone. The V call is TRBV5-1, the J call TRBJ1-6; D might be TRBD1 (5 bases). The germline gives CDR1 SGHRS, CDR2 YFSETQ. The length of the CDR3 is 13 residues. Deletions cut 2 bases from V and 8 bases from J, with 8 bases between. CDR3 bases: TGCGCCAGCAGCTTTCAGGGCGATTCACCCCTCCACTTT. Protein: CASSFQGDSPLHF. Full variable domain (outside the CDR3, taken from reference TRBV5-1 and TRBJ1-6): KAGVTQTPRYLIKTRGQQVTLSCSPISGHRSVSWYQQTPGQGLQFLFEYFSETQRNKGNFPGRFSGRQFSNSRSEMNVSTLELGDSALYLCASSFQGDSPLHFGNGTRLTVT.

There are a few counts of this clone. The chain links TRBV10-1 to TRBJ2-7; 8 bases align to TRBD1. The CDR3 has 15 residues. CDR1 WNHNN and CDR2 SYGVQD come from the germline V gene (reference sequence). The V and J ends lost 8 bases and 1 base, in that order; junction bases with no gene match: 10. CDR3 amino acids: CASPKPTGASYEQYF. CDR3 nucleotides: TGCGCCAGCCCGAAGCCGACAGGGGCGTCCTACGAGCAGTACTTC.

The rearrangement uses TRBV5-1 and TRBJ2-5; 8 nucleotides align to TRBD2. The CDR3 sequence is 16 residues long. Germline CDR1 is SGHRS and CDR2 is YFSETQ. After removal of 4 bases from V and 5 bases from J, the junction contained 13 bases not matched to a gene. The CDR3: CASSPGASGGVETQYF. CDR3 bases: TGCGCCAGCAGCCCGGGGGCGAGCGGGGGCGTGGAGACCCAGTACTTC. Variable domain in full (rest from reference TRBV5-1 and TRBJ2-5): KAGVTQTPRYLIKTRGQQVTLSCSPISGHRSVSWYQQTPGQGLQFLFEYFSETQRNKGNFPGRFSGRQFSNSRSEMNVSTLELGDSALYLCASSPGASGGVETQYFGPGTRLLVL.

This sequence joins TRBV30 and TRBJ1-1, with D perhaps matching TRBD1 (6 bases). Germline V gene sequence: CDR1 GTSNPN, CDR2 SVGIG (reference sequence). Between the trimmed V and J ends, which lost 0 bases and 0 bases, there was a span of 11 bases. CDR3 size: 15 residues. The chain's CDR3 is CAWSVQGVMNTEAFF. The DNA of the CDR3 is TGTGCCTGGAGTGTACAGGGAGTTATGAACACTGAAGCTTTCTTT.

The gene calls are TRBV7-8 and TRBJ2-7; TRBD2 aligns across 8 bases. Trimming at V came to 1 base and at J to 2 bases, leaving 7 bases not matched to a gene. Germline V gene lookup returns CDR1 SGHVS and CDR2 FQNEAQ. The CDR3 runs 16 residues. The CDR3: CASSLGAAGGTYEQYF. DNA of the CDR3: TGTGCCAGCAGCTTAGGGGCTGCGGGGGGTACCTACGAGCAGTACTTC.

J is TRBJ2-3 and V is TRBV30, with unresolved D. CDR3 length: 11 residues. The germline V gene has CDR1 GTSNPN and CDR2 SVGIG (reference sequence). Trimming pared 1 base from V and 9 bases from J, leaving 8 bases between. The CDR3 loop reads CAWSAGETQYF. CDR3 sequence (DNA): TGTGCCTGGAGTGCTGGAGAAACGCAGTATTTT.

The rearrangement uses TRBV18 and TRBJ2-7; 7 bases line up with TRBD1. After removal of 4 bases from V and 6 bases from J, the junction contained 6 bases not matched to a gene. The CDR3 runs to 13 residues. The V gene's germline CDR1 is KGHSH and CDR2 LQKENI. CDR3 sequence reads: CASSQEQGLEQYF. The CDR3 DNA is TGTGCCAGCTCACAAGAACAGGGGCTCGAGCAGTACTTC.

The chain is built from TRBV11-2 and TRBJ2-5; 7 nucleotides line up with TRBD2. Germline V gives CDR1 SGHAT, CDR2 FQNNGV. The CDR3 runs to 16 residues. V shed 7 bases and J 2 bases; nucleotides not matched to a gene: 13. The CDR3 protein is CASTNFGAGRQETQYF. CDR3 nucleotides: TGTGCCAGCACCAACTTCGGAGCGGGGAGACAAGAGACCCAGTACTTC.

The gene calls are TRBV20-1 and TRBJ2-7; D is undetermined. Germline loops: CDR1 DFQATT, CDR2 SNEGSKA (reference sequence). CDR3 length: 14 amino acids. The V end was cut by 3 bases, the J end by 2 bases, with 14 bases between. The CDR3: CSASSPGKAYEQYF. The CDR3 bases are TGCAGTGCTAGTAGCCCAGGAAAAGCCTACGAGCAGTACTTC.

The CDR3 reads CASSFGGGNYGYTF. In DNA form, the CDR3 reads TGTGCCAGCAGTTTTGGGGGGGGCAACTATGGCTACACCTTC. The chain combines TRBV28 with TRBJ1-2, with D perhaps TRBD1 (6 bases). CDR3 length: 14 amino acids. The V gene's germline CDR1 is MDHEN and CDR2 SYDVKM. The V and J ends lost 3 bases and 2 bases respectively, with 10 bases between them.

The rearrangement links TRBV27 to TRBJ1-3; D is unclear. Germline V gene lookup returns CDR1 MNHEY and CDR2 SMNVEV (reference sequence). CDR3 length equals 14 residues. Trimming cost V 5 bases and J 1 base, with 9 bases left between them. The CDR3 sequence is CASSPGSSGNTIYF. The CDR3 DNA follows: TGTGCCAGCAGTCCCGGGTCGTCTGGAAACACCATATATTTT.

The chain employs TRBV7-9 and TRBJ2-3; TRBD2 might be the D (6 bases). In germline, CDR1 is SEHNR, CDR2 FQNEAQ (reference sequence). V lost 2 bases, J lost 0 bases, and 9 bases lay in between. CDR3 length: 15 residues. The DNA for the CDR3 is TGTGCCAGCAGCTTAAGAGGGAGGAGCACAGATACGCAGTATTTT. It yields the protein CASSLRGRSTDTQYF.

The count of this clone is one. V and J are TRBV19 and TRBJ2-7; D not certain. The CDR3 extends over 13 amino acids. Germline V gives CDR1 LNHDA, CDR2 SQIVND (reference sequence). Deletions cut 6 bases from V and 1 base from J, with 10 bases between. DNA of the CDR3: TGTGCCAGTAGGGCAGGTCGGTCCTACGAGCAGTACTTC. Translated: CASRAGRSYEQYF.

The V call is TRBV7-2, the J call TRBJ2-7, with 13 positions matching TRBD2. The germline gives CDR1 SGHTA, CDR2 FQGNSA. V lost 9 bases to trimming and J lost 4 bases; unmatched junction nucleotides: 3. This CDR3 has 13 residues. The CDR3 bases are TGTGCCAGTACGACTAGCGGGGGGTACGAGCAGTACTTC. Translated: CASTTSGGYEQYF. The full variable domain, completed using reference TRBV7-2 and TRBJ2-7, is GAGVSQSPSNKVTEKGKDVELRCDPISGHTALYWYRQSLGQGLEFLIYFQGNSAPDKSGLPSDRFSAERTGGSVSTLTIQRTQQEDSAVYLCASTTSGGYEQYFGPGTRLTVT.

CDR3 coding DNA: TGTGCCAGCAGGATTACAGGGTCTGAGCAGTTCTTC. Amino acid sequence: CASRITGSEQFF. The chain is built from TRBV2 and TRBJ2-1, with TRBD1 as a possible D gene (6 bases). The germline V and J ends were trimmed by 6 bases and 9 bases, with 12 bases remaining between them. CDR3 length: 12 amino acids. Per the germline V gene, CDR1 is SNHLY and CDR2 is FYNNEI.

The chain uses TRBV6-5 and TRBJ1-1; D perhaps matches TRBD1 (5 bases). This CDR3 is 13 amino acids long. Germline lookup yields CDR1 MNHEY and CDR2 SVGAGI. Trimming left V 6 bases short and J 7 bases short, with 15 bases between. The CDR3 nucleotides read TGTGCCAGCAGGCCAGGGTACTCTCTTGAAGCTTTCTTT. This sequence encodes CASRPGYSLEAFF.

This chain joins TRBV4-1 and TRBJ1-5, with TRBD1 matching 7 bases. The CDR3 runs 15 residues. Trimming took 4 bases from V and 1 from J; bases not matched to a gene: 4. Germline loops: CDR1 MGHRA, CDR2 YSYEKL. The chain's CDR3 is CASSLSQGSNQPQHF. CDR3 bases: TGCGCCAGCAGCCTTTCACAGGGGAGCAATCAGCCCCAGCATTTT.

The chain has TRBV21-1 and TRBJ1-2. TRBV21-1 is tagged as a pseudogene. The length of the CDR3 is 13 residues. The CDR3 spells CASIKEGHYGYTF. The CDR3 nucleotides read TGTGCCAGCATTAAGGAGGGCCACTATGGCTACACCTTC.

The sample holds one count of this clone. This sequence joins TRBV18 and TRBJ2-3; 7 bases align to TRBD1. V was clipped by 4 bases and J by 0 bases; unmatched bases: 4. The CDR3 is 15 amino acids. The germline V gene has CDR1 KGHSH and CDR2 LQKENI. As DNA, the CDR3 is TGTGCCAGCTCACAGGACAGGACTAGCACAGATACGCAGTATTTT. This translates into CASSQDRTSTDTQYF.

V gene TRBV14 combines with J gene TRBJ2-3, with D uncertain. The CDR3 has 14 residues. Trimming took 1 base from V and 4 from J, leaving 9 bases between them. Germline CDR1 is SGHDN and CDR2 is FVKESK. The CDR3 bases are TGTGCCAGCAGCCAAGGTTTAAGAGCAGATACGCAGTATTTT. Amino acid sequence: CASSQGLRADTQYF.

The chain couples TRBV10-3 to TRBJ1-4; the D gene is possibly TRBD1 (6 bases). The CDR3 length is 16 residues. Germline V gene lookup returns CDR1 ENHRY and CDR2 SYGVKD. The V gene lost 4 bases and the J gene lost 0 bases, with 12 bases spanning the gap. For the CDR3, the DNA is TGTGCCATCAGTGCTACAGGGATCGCAACTAATGAAAAACTGTTTTTT. It translates to CAISATGIATNEKLFF.